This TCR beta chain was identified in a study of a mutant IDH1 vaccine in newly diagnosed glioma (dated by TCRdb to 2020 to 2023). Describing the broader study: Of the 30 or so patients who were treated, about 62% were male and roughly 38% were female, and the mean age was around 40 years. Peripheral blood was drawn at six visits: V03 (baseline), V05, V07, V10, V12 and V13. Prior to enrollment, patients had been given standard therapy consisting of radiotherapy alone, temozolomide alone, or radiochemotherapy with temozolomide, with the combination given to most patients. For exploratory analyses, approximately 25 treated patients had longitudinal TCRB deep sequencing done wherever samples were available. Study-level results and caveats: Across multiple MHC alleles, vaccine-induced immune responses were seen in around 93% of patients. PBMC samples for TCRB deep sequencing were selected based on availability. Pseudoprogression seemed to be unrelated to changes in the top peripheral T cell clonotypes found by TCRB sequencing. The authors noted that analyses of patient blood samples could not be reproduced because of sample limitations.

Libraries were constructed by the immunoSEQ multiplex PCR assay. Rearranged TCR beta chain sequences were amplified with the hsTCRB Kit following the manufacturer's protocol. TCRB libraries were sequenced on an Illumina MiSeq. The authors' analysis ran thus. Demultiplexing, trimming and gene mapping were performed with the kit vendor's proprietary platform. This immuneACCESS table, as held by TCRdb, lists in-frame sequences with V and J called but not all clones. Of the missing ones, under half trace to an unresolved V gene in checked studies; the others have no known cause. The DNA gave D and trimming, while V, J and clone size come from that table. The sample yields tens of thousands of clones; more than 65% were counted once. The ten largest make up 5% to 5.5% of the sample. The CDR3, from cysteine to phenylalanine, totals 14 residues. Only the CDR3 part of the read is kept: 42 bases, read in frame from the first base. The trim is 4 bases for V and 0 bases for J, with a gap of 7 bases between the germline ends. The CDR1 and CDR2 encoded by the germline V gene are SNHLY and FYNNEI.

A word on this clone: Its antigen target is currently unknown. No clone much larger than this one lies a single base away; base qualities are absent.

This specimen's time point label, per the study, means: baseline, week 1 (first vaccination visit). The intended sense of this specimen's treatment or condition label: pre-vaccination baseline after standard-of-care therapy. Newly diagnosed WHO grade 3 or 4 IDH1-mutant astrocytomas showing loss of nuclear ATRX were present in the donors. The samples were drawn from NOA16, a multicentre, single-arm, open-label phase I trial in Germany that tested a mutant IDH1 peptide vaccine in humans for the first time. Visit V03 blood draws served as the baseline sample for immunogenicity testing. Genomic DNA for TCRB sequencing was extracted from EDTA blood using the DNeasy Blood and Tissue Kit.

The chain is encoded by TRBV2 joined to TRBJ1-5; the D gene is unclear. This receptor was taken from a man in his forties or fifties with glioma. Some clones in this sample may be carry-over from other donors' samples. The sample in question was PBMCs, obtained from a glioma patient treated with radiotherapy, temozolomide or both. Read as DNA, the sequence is TGTGCCAGCAGTGGTGGGAATAGCAATCAGCCCCAGCATTTT. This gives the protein CASSGGNSNQPQHF.